This T cell receptor (beta chain) was documented in a study of early stage breast cancer tumors. Unmatched junction bases numbered 6, after V lost 0 bases and J lost 5 bases. The CDR3 sequence is 15 residues long. Germline values: CDR1 SGDLS, CDR2 YYNGEE. Study-level findings and limits: Unsorted bulk genomic DNA sequencing lacked pairing and functional marker data.

Turning to this clone: The antigen remains unidentified.

Method: immunoSEQ multiplex PCR; TCRdb's copy keeps in-frame clones and lacks some. The sample comprises about 72,000 clones, approximately 79% of which are singletons, and roughly 3% rests with the top ten. The specimen was blood. The TCR sequence derives from a person in their sixties with breast cancer. V usage is TRBV9 and J usage is TRBJ2-5, with TRBD2 identical over 8 bases. CDR3 nucleotide sequence: TGTGCCAGCAGCGTAGGAGGGACTAGTGGGGAGACCCAGTACTTC. Protein sequence: CASSVGGTSGETQYF.